This TCR beta chain comes out of a study of blood T cells in healthy people across ages. There are 15 residues in the CDR3. The V and J ends lost 3 bases and 0 bases respectively, with 9 bases between them. Germline V lookup: CDR1 SGHTA, CDR2 FQGNSA. Through a sample-barcoded 5' primer and a J-beta primer mix, a second PCR was run for roughly 6 to 11 cycles. MiXCR was run by TCRdb on the 5' RACE reads, yielding one entry per CDR3 protein. The table has hundreds of thousands of distinct CDR3 sequences, 43% seen once. Sequenced input: blood. The rearrangement links TRBV7-2 to TRBJ2-1, with D unclear. The receptor was isolated from a woman aged 55-69 years in good health. CDR3 DNA sequence: TGTGCCAGCAGCTTCGGCAGGAACTCCTACAATGAGCAGTTCTTC. Translated, it gives CASSFGRNSYNEQFF. Filled out from reference TRBV7-2 and TRBJ2-1, the complete variable domain reads GAGVSQSPSNKVTEKGKDVELRCDPISGHTALYWYRQSLGQGLEFLIYFQGNSAPDKSGLPSDRFSAERTGGSVSTLTIQRTQQEDSAVYLCASSFGRNSYNEQFFGPGTRLTVL.